One sample yielded the 21 T cell receptor beta chains listed below, sequenced in a study of cytomegalovirus exposure and HLA in healthy donors. Vbeta (60) and Jbeta (13) primers were used in the PCR. Here immunoSEQ multiplex PCR was the method, and the copy in TCRdb shows in-frame clones only, minus some. This table lists around 80,000 clones. The sequenced material came from PBMCs. The receptor source for this set is a boy aged 10-17 years in good health and CMV-seronegative.

The chain couples TRBV9 to TRBJ2-2, with a weak D call TRBD2 (5 bases). The V gene's germline CDR1 is SGDLS and CDR2 YYNGEE. Trimming shortened V by 0 bases and J by 1 base, and 10 bases separated the two germline ends. The CDR3 is 16 residues long. The CDR3 protein is CASSVVIARNTGELFF. The CDR3, as DNA: TGTGCCAGCAGCGTAGTAATAGCGAGGAACACCGGGGAGCTGTTTTTT.

The rearrangement uses TRBV7-2 and TRBJ2-7, with D maybe TRBD1 (6 bases). CDR1 is SGHTA and CDR2 is FQGNSA in the germline V gene. Trimming cost V 4 bases and J 4 bases, with 14 bases left between them. This CDR3 is 14 amino acids long. The CDR3 sequence is CASSSTGGGYEQYF. DNA for the CDR3: TGTGCCAGCAGCTCGACAGGCGGTGGATACGAGCAGTACTTC. Full variable domain (remainder filled in from reference TRBV7-2 and TRBJ2-7): GAGVSQSPSNKVTEKGKDVELRCDPISGHTALYWYRQSLGQGLEFLIYFQGNSAPDKSGLPSDRFSAERTGGSVSTLTIQRTQQEDSAVYLCASSSTGGGYEQYFGPGTRLTVT.

This chain links TRBV10-3 with TRBJ2-7, with TRBD1 as a possible D gene (6 bases). V was clipped by 2 bases and J by 3 bases, with 11 bases between them. Germline-derived CDR1 and CDR2 are ENHRY and SYGVKD. This CDR3 is 14 amino acids long. The CDR3 is CAISEPRTVYEQYF. The CDR3 bases are TGTGCCATCAGTGAGCCTCGGACAGTCTACGAGCAGTACTTC.

The rearrangement joins TRBV19 to TRBJ2-1; 9 positions agree with TRBD1. The CDR3 loop spans 13 amino acids. Germline values: CDR1 LNHDA, CDR2 SQIVND (reference sequence). The junction had 8 bases not matched to a gene; V was cut back by 8 bases and J by 9 bases. This CDR3 is CASRTGGRGEQFF. The CDR3 bases are TGTGCCAGTCGCACAGGGGGCCGTGGTGAGCAGTTCTTC.

The chain is built from TRBV29-1 and TRBJ1-1; the D is unclear. Trimming left V 7 bases short and J 3 bases short, with 21 bases between. Germline V lookup: CDR1 SQVTM, CDR2 ANQGSEA. CDR3 length: 15 amino acids. CDR3 sequence (DNA): TGCAGCGCTCCAGTAGGAGGGAGGAAAGACACTGAAGCTTTCTTT. Amino acid sequence: CSAPVGGRKDTEAFF.

This sequence joins TRBV6-6 and TRBJ1-2; 10 bases align to TRBD1. Germline CDR1 is MNHNY and CDR2 is SVGAGI (reference sequence). The CDR3 is 15 residues long. With 6 bases clipped from V and 7 bases from J, the junction kept 11 bases outside the gene matches. The CDR3 spells CASRQRQGAIGGYTF. CDR3 nucleotides: TGTGCCAGCAGACAGAGACAGGGGGCAATCGGTGGCTACACCTTC.

The chain links TRBV6-6 to TRBJ2-3; D is possibly TRBD2 (6 bases). The CDR3 is made up of 15 amino acids. V lost 7 bases to trimming and J lost 6 bases, with 20 bases between them. From germline, CDR1 is MNHNY and CDR2 SVGAGI (reference sequence). CDR3 sequence (DNA): TGTGCCAGCACCGCGGGGAAGGGGCGCGTGGATACGCAGTATTTT. It specifies CASTAGKGRVDTQYF.

The genes are TRBV6-1 and TRBJ2-7, with D hard to call. CDR1 and CDR2 from the germline V gene are MNHNS and SASEGT. Trimming removed 1 base at V and 1 base at J, with 8 bases between. This CDR3 comprises 14 residues. The CDR3 nucleotides are TGTGCCAGCAGTGAAGTAATAACATCCTACGAGCAGTACTTC. Protein product: CASSEVITSYEQYF.

The J gene is TRBJ2-5, the V gene TRBV5-4, with D perhaps matching TRBD1 (5 bases). Per the germline V gene, CDR1 is SGHNT and CDR2 is YYREEE (reference sequence). Trimming left V 2 bases short and J 0 bases short, with 8 bases between. This CDR3 is built from 14 residues. In nucleotides, the CDR3 is TGTGCCAGCAGCTTCCGACAGAACCAAGAGACCCAGTACTTC. Translating it yields CASSFRQNQETQYF.

The chain uses TRBV9 and TRBJ2-7; tentative D call: TRBD1 (5 bases). Trimming removed 0 bases from V and 6 bases from J, with 16 bases in between. Germline assignment: CDR1 SGDLS and CDR2 YYNGEE. The CDR3 has 15 amino acids. The CDR3 coding sequence is TGTGCCAGCAGCGTAGGGGGCAGCCCCAGCCGCGAGCAGTACTTC. Translating gives CASSVGGSPSREQYF.

The chain is built from TRBV6-5 and TRBJ1-4; a possible D gene is TRBD1 (6 bases). The germline CDR1 and CDR2 sequences are MNHEY and SVGAGI. This CDR3 has 15 residues. V was trimmed by 4 bases and J by 4 bases, leaving 13 bases between them. As DNA, the CDR3 is TGTGCCAGCAGTTTCTCAAGGGGGTTTAATGAAAAACTGTTTTTT. Its protein product is CASSFSRGFNEKLFF.

The chain recombines TRBV6-1 with TRBJ1-4; 7 bases line up with TRBD1. In germline, CDR1 is MNHNS, CDR2 SASEGT. This CDR3 contains 14 residues. The J segment lost 4 bases and the V segment lost 7 bases, leaving 6 bases of the junction unmatched. The chain's CDR3 is CASIQDRVNEKLFF. CDR3 in DNA: TGTGCCAGCATCCAAGACAGGGTTAATGAAAAACTGTTTTTT.

This rearrangement joins TRBV6-1 to TRBJ1-3, with unresolved D. The V gene's germline CDR1 is MNHNS and CDR2 SASEGT. Trimming took 7 bases from V and 0 from J, leaving 13 bases between them. The CDR3 length is 15 residues. CDR3 region: CASNLYPDSGNTIYF. In DNA form, the CDR3 reads TGTGCCAGCAATTTATACCCAGACTCTGGAAACACCATATATTTT.

This chain uses TRBV6-5 with TRBJ2-1; 12 bases match TRBD2. Unmatched junction bases numbered 1, after V lost 2 bases and J lost 5 bases. This CDR3 has 15 amino acids. The germline V gene has CDR1 MNHEY and CDR2 SVGAGI. CDR3 DNA sequence: TGTGCCAGCAGTTACCTAGCGGGAGGGAACAATGAGCAGTTCTTC. Amino acid sequence: CASSYLAGGNNEQFF.

The chain employs TRBV6-1 and TRBJ1-1; D is unclear. V dropped 7 bases and J dropped 1 base, with 13 bases sitting between them. The CDR3 runs to 14 residues. Germline CDR1 reads MNHNS; CDR2 reads SASEGT. CDR3 region: CASTDTRGNTEAFF. The CDR3 DNA sequence: TGTGCCAGCACCGACACTCGTGGGAACACTGAAGCTTTCTTT.

The chain employs TRBV5-1 and TRBJ2-5; 10 nucleotides match TRBD2. Germline loops: CDR1 SGHRS, CDR2 YFSETQ. This CDR3 is 15 amino acids long. V lost 5 bases and J lost 5; bases outside the gene matches: 9. The CDR3 reads CASSSSGGAQETQYF. Written as DNA, the CDR3 is TGCGCCAGCAGTTCCAGCGGGGGGGCCCAGGAGACCCAGTACTTC.

V and J are TRBV30 and TRBJ2-5; D is perhaps TRBD2 (5 bases). The CDR3 consists of 13 residues. The V and J ends lost 0 bases and 2 bases respectively, with 7 bases between them. Germline lookup yields CDR1 GTSNPN and CDR2 SVGIG (reference sequence). CDR3 in amino acids: CAWSVGSQETQYF. The CDR3 nucleotides are TGTGCCTGGAGTGTAGGGAGTCAAGAGACCCAGTACTTC.

The chain has TRBV5-1 and TRBJ1-1, with TRBD1 identical over 7 bases. Germline V lookup: CDR1 SGHRS, CDR2 YFSETQ. CDR3 size: 16 residues. Trimming at V came to 4 bases and at J to 2 bases, leaving 11 bases not matched to a gene. CDR3 region: CASSRLAQGLNTEAFF. DNA for the CDR3: TGCGCCAGCAGCCGTTTAGCACAGGGGTTAAACACTGAAGCTTTCTTT.

V is TRBV6-5 and J is TRBJ2-1; 14 positions match TRBD2. Unmatched junction bases numbered 5, after V lost 4 bases and J lost 9 bases. In germline, CDR1 is MNHEY, CDR2 SVGAGI. CDR3 length: 15 residues. CDR3 DNA: TGTGCCAGCAGTTTGGGACTAGCGGGAGTGTTTGAGCAGTTCTTC. Translation: CASSLGLAGVFEQFF.

This rearrangement joins TRBV30 to TRBJ2-7; 8 positions agree with TRBD1. Germline loops: CDR1 GTSNPN, CDR2 SVGIG (reference sequence). V shed 0 bases and J 6 bases; nucleotides not matched to a gene: 4. The CDR3 is made up of 13 amino acids. CDR3 in amino acids: CAWSVGQGGEQYF. For the CDR3, the DNA is TGTGCCTGGAGTGTAGGACAGGGTGGCGAGCAGTACTTC.

The rearrangement joins TRBV19 to TRBJ1-1; TRBD1 agrees at 8 bases. J lost 1 base, V lost 8 bases, and 6 bases had no gene match. Germline-derived CDR1 and CDR2 are LNHDA and SQIVND (reference sequence). The CDR3 is made up of 14 amino acids. In nucleotides, the CDR3 is TGTGCCAGTCAACCTGGACAGGGGAACACTGAAGCTTTCTTT. Translated: CASQPGQGNTEAFF.